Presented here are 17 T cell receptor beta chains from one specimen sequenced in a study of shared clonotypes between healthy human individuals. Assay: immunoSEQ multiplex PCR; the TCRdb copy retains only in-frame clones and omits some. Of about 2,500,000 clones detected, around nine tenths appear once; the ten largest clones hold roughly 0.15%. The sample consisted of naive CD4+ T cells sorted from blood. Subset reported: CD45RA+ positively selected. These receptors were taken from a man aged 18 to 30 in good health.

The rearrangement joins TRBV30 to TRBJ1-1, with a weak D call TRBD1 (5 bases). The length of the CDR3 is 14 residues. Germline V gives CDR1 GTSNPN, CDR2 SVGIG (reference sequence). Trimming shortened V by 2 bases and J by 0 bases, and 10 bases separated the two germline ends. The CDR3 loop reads CAWSLRVMNTEAFF. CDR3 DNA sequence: TGTGCCTGGAGTCTCAGGGTTATGAACACTGAAGCTTTCTTT. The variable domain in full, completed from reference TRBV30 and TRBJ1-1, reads SQTIHQWPATLVQPVGSPLSLECTVEGTSNPNLYWYRQAAGRGLQLLFYSVGIGQISSEVPQNLSASRPQDRQFILSSKKLLLSDSGFYLCAWSLRVMNTEAFFGQGTRLTVV.

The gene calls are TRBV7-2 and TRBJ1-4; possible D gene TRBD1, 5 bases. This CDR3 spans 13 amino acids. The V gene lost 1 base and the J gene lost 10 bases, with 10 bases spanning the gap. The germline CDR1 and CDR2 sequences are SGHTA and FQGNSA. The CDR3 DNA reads TGTGCCAGCAGCTTAGACCCCGGGGGAAAACTGTTTTTT. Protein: CASSLDPGGKLFF.

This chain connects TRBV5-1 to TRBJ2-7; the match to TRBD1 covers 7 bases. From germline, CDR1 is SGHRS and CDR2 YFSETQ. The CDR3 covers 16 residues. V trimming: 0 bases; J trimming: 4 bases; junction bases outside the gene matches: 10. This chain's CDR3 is CASSLGPGGATYEQYF. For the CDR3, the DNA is TGCGCCAGCAGCTTGGGACCAGGGGGAGCGACTTACGAGCAGTACTTC.

The CDR3 DNA reads TGTGCCAGTAGAGGAAGTTACGAGCAGTACTTC. This translates into CASRGSYEQYF. The chain links TRBV19 to TRBJ2-7; D is ambiguous. The CDR3 covers 11 residues. Per germline, CDR1 LNHDA and CDR2 SQIVND (reference sequence). The ends were cut back, 6 bases at V and 4 bases at J, with 7 bases in the middle. The entire variable domain, with the rest obtained from reference TRBV19 and TRBJ2-7, is as follows: DGGITQSPKYLFRKEGQNVTLSCEQNLNHDAMYWYRQDPGQGLRLIYYSQIVNDFQKGDIAEGYSVSREKKESFPLTVTSAQKNPTAFYLCASRGSYEQYFGPGTRLTVT.

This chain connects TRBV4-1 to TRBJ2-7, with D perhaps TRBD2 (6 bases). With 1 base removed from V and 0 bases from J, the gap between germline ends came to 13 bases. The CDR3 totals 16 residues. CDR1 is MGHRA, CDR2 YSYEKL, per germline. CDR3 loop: CASSQVLAGLSYEQYF. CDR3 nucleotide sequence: TGCGCCAGCAGCCAAGTATTGGCGGGGCTCTCCTACGAGCAGTACTTC.

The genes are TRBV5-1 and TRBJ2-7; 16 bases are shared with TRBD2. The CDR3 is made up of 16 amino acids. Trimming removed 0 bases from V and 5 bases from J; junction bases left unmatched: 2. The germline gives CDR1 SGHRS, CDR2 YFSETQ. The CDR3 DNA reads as TGCGCCAGCAGCTTGGGGGGACTAGCGGGAGGGGACGAGCAGTACTTC. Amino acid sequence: CASSLGGLAGGDEQYF.

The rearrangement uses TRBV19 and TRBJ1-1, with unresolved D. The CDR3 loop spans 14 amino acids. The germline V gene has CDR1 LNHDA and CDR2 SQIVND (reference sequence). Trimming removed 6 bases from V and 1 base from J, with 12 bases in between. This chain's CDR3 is CASREGPANTEAFF. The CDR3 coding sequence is TGTGCCAGTAGAGAAGGACCGGCGAACACTGAAGCTTTCTTT.

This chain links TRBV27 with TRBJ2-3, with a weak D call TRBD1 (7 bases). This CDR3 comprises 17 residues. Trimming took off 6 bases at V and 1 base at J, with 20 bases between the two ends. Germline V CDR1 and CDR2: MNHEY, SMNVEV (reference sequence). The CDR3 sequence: CASSYDPGGKGTDTQYF. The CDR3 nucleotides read TGTGCCAGCAGCTACGATCCAGGGGGGAAGGGCACAGATACGCAGTATTTT.

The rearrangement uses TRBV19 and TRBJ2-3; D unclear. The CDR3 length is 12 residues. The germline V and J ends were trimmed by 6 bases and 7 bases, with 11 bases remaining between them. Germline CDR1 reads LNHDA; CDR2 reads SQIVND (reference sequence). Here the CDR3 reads CASRSPPNTQYF. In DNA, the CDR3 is TGTGCCAGTAGATCCCCCCCCAATACGCAGTATTTT.

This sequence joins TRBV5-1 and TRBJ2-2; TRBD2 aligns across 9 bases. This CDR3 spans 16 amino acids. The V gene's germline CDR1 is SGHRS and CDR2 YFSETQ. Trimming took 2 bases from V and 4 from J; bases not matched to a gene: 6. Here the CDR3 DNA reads TGCGCCAGCAGCTTAGCGGGAGGACTAGGCACCGGGGAGCTGTTTTTT. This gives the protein CASSLAGGLGTGELFF.

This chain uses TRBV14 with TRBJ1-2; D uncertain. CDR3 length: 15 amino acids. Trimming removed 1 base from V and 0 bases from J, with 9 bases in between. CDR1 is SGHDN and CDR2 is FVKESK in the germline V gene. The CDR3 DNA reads TGTGCCAGCAGCCAAGCTGGTTCATCTAACTATGGCTACACCTTC. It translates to CASSQAGSSNYGYTF.

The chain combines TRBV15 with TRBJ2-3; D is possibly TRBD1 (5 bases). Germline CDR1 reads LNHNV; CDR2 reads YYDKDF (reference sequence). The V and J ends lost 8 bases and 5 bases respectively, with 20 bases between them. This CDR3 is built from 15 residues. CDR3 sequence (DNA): TGTGCCACCTTACTTTCCCACGTGGGGCAAGATACGCAGTATTTT. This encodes CATLLSHVGQDTQYF.

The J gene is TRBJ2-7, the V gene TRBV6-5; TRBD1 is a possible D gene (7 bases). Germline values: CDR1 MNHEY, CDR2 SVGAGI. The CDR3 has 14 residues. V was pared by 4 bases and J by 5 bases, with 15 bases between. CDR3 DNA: TGTGCCAGCAGTTGGCGACAGGGAGGCAACGAGCAGTACTTC. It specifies CASSWRQGGNEQYF.

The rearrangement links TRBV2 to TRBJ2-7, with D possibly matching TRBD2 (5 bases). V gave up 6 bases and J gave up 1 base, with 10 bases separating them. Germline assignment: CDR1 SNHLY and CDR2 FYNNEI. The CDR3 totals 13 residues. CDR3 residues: CASSRGRSYEQYF. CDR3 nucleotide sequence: TGTGCCAGCAGCCGGGGTAGGTCCTACGAGCAGTACTTC.

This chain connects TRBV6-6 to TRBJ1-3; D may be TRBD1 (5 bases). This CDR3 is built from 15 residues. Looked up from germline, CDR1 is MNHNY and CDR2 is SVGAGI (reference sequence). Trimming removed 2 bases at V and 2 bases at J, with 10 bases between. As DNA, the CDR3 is TGTGCCAGCAGTTACCGCGGGGGGACTGGAAACACCATATATTTT. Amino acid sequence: CASSYRGGTGNTIYF.

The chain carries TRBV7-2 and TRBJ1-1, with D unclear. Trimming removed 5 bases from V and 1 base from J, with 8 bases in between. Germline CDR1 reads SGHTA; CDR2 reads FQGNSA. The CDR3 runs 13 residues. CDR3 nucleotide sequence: TGTGCCAGCAGCCGCAAGGGGAACACTGAAGCTTTCTTT. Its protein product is CASSRKGNTEAFF.

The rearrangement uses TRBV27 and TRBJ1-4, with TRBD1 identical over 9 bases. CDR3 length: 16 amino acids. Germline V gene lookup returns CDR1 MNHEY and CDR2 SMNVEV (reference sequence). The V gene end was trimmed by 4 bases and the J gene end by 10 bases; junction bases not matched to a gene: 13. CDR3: CASSSEPGTGMAKLFF. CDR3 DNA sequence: TGTGCCAGCAGTTCAGAACCGGGGACAGGGATGGCAAAACTGTTTTTT.